This T cell receptor beta chain was identified during a study of sequential checkpoint blockade in melanoma. Background on the study: Both treatment sequences were followed by maintenance nivolumab. After nivolumab or ipilimumab alone, about 22 patients had week-13 rebiopsies.

TCRdb's copy holds only in-frame clones and misses some; the assay was immunoSEQ multiplex PCR. The repertoire holds a few hundred clones, with over 9.5% as singletons. This CDR3 is 15 amino acids long. Germline values: CDR1 SGHNT, CDR2 YENEEA. With 3 bases removed from V and 1 base from J, the gap between germline ends came to 12 bases. Treatment specified: randomized to nivolumab then ipilimumab (arm A) or the reverse (arm B). This clone is termed medium-sized. This TCR was recovered from a human donor with melanoma. Source: tumor tissue (inferred from file names), taken from a patient given nivolumab and ipilimumab in sequence. The rearrangement joins TRBV11-3 to TRBJ2-5, with D possibly TRBD1 on 5 matching bases. The CDR3 nucleotides read TGTGCCAGCAGCTTGGCAGGTAGGGGCCAAGAGACCCAGTACTTC. This sequence encodes CASSLAGRGQETQYF.